These 8 T cell receptor beta chains came from one sample sequenced in a study of OX40 agonist ivuxolimab in advanced cancers. Here immunoSEQ multiplex PCR was the method, and the copy in TCRdb shows in-frame clones only, minus some. This sample has just under 55,000 clones, with 80% found just once. Material: CD4+ or CD8+ T cells sorted from blood, obtained in a trial of the OX40 agonist ivuxolimab. Receptors were obtained from an adult with an advanced solid tumor such as melanoma, head and neck, liver or kidney cancer.

The rearrangement uses TRBV6-5 and TRBJ2-6; tentative D call: TRBD2 (6 bases). Trimming pared 2 bases from V and 1 base from J, leaving 6 bases between. This CDR3 is built from 15 residues. Germline V gene lookup returns CDR1 MNHEY and CDR2 SVGAGI. For the CDR3, the DNA is TGTGCCAGCAGTTACGGAGGGTCTGGGGCCAACGTCCTGACTTTC. This translates into CASSYGGSGANVLTF.

This chain connects TRBV7-9 to TRBJ2-3; D may be TRBD1 or TRBD2 (5 bases each). From germline, CDR1 is SEHNR and CDR2 FQNEAQ (reference sequence). This CDR3 has 14 residues. V lost 4 bases, J lost 5 bases, and 13 bases lay in between. The DNA of the CDR3 is TGTGCCAGCAGCTCAGGGTACGGAGGAGATACGCAGTATTTT. Residues: CASSSGYGGDTQYF.

This clone is medium-sized (0.01 to 0.1%) by share. The chain carries TRBV7-8 and TRBJ1-5, with D hard to call. Germline V gene sequence: CDR1 SGHVS, CDR2 FQNEAQ. V lost 5 bases and J 8 bases, leaving 25 bases between the germline ends. There are 17 residues in the CDR3. CDR3 residues: CASSPSPFRSPREPQHF. As DNA, the CDR3 is TGTGCCAGCAGCCCATCCCCGTTTCGTTCGCCTAGAGAGCCCCAGCATTTT.

This chain connects TRBV4-1 to TRBJ1-6; D not resolved. The CDR3 totals 15 residues. V dropped 8 bases and J dropped 4 bases, with 15 bases sitting between them. Per germline, CDR1 MGHRA and CDR2 YSYEKL. The CDR3 loop is CASVGEIRYNSPLHF. The CDR3 DNA reads as TGCGCCAGCGTAGGCGAGATTAGGTATAATTCACCCCTCCACTTT.

The CDR3 protein is CASSFPDVYNEQFF. DNA of the CDR3: TGTGCCAGCAGTTTCCCAGATGTCTACAATGAGCAGTTCTTC. The chain joins TRBV28 to TRBJ2-1; D unresolved. Trimming removed 3 bases at V and 3 bases at J, with 9 bases between. The CDR3 is 14 amino acids. The V gene's germline CDR1 is MDHEN and CDR2 SYDVKM.

The chain couples TRBV27 to TRBJ2-1; 12 nucleotides align to TRBD1. From germline, CDR1 is MNHEY and CDR2 SMNVEV (reference sequence). Losses at the gene ends were 5 bases for V and 12 bases for J; bases not matched to a gene: 8. The CDR3 is 14 amino acids. Here the CDR3 DNA reads TGTGCCAGCAGTCCGTCCCGGGACAGGGGGCCGCAGTTCTTC. It codes for CASSPSRDRGPQFF.

The chain employs TRBV18 and TRBJ1-2; TRBD1 is a possible D gene (5 bases). The germline CDR1 and CDR2 sequences are KGHSH and LQKENI. The CDR3 loop spans 16 amino acids. V shed 0 bases and J shed 2 bases, with 13 bases lying between them. This CDR3 is CASSPPQGGGNYGYTF. CDR3 coding DNA: TGTGCCAGCTCACCACCCCAGGGAGGAGGGAACTATGGCTACACCTTC.

This clone was seen more than once but under ten times. The genes are TRBV14 and TRBJ1-2; no firm D call. V was cut by 1 base and J by 8 bases, with 14 bases left in between. There are 14 residues in the CDR3. Germline CDR1 and CDR2: SGHDN and FVKESK. In DNA form, the CDR3 reads TGTGCCAGCAGCCAAGGGAAGCCTCGAGGGGGCTACACCTTC. Translated, it gives CASSQGKPRGGYTF. Drawing the rest from reference TRBV14 and TRBJ1-2, the complete variable domain is EAGVTQFPSHSVIEKGQTVTLRCDPISGHDNLYWYRRVMGKEIKFLLHFVKESKQDESGMPNNRFLAERTGGTYSTLKVQPAELEDSGVYFCASSQGKPRGGYTFGSGTRLTVV.